The clone carrying this T cell receptor beta chain was seen a single time. Its antigen is unknown. The study ran its PCR with 60 Vbeta and 13 Jbeta primers. Assay used: immunoSEQ multiplex PCR; TCRdb lists only in-frame clones, some missing. The profile shows 270,000 or so clones, roughly 89% of them singletons. The entry originates in a study of cytomegalovirus exposure and HLA in healthy donors. Study-wide findings and caveats: Later analysis identified several of the most significant clusters that appeared linked to common viral pathogens.

The clonotype was recovered from a man in his forties in good health and CMV-seropositive. The sequenced material came from PBMCs.

The CDR3 DNA reads TGTGCCAGCAGTAAAAACAGGGTTTTTGACCGCAATCAGCCCCAGCATTTT. Translated, it gives CASSKNRVFDRNQPQHF. V usage is TRBV28 and J usage is TRBJ1-5; a possible D gene is TRBD1 (6 bases). This CDR3 region has 17 residues. Trimming pared 5 bases from V and 2 bases from J, leaving 19 bases between. CDR1 and CDR2 from the germline V gene are MDHEN and SYDVKM.